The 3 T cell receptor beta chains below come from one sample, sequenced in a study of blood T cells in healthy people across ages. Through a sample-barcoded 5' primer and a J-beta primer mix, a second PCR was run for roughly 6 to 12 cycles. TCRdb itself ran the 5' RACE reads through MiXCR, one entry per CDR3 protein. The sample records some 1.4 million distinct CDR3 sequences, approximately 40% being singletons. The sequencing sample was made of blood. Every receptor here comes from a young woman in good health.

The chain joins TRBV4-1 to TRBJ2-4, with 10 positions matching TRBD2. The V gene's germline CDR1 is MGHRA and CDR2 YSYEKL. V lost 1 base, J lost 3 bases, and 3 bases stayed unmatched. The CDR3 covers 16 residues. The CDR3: CASSQVPSGGKNIQYF. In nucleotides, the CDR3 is TGCGCCAGCAGCCAAGTTCCTAGCGGGGGCAAAAACATTCAGTACTTC.

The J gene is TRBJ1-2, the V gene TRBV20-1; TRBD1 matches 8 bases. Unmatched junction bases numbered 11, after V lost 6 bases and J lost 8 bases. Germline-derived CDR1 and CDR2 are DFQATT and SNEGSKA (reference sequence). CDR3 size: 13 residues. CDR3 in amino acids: CSARIDRGWGYTF. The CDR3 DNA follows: TGCAGTGCCCGAATCGACAGGGGCTGGGGCTACACCTTC.

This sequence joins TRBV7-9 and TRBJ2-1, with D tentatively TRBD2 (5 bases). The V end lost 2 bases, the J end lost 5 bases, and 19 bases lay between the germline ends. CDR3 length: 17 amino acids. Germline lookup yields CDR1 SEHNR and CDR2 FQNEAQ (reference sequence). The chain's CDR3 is CASSLLTARGHDNEQFF. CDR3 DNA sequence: TGTGCCAGCAGCTTACTAACCGCCCGCGGGCACGACAATGAGCAGTTCTTC.